The following is a T cell receptor (beta chain) sequence with its context. Researchers partitioned CD4+ cells into CD45RA+ naive and CD45RA-negative memory subsets. The sample is drawn from a study of shared clonotypes between healthy human individuals. Libraries were prepared by immunoSEQ multiplex PCR; TCRdb keeps only in-frame clonotypes and omits some of them. The sample records 2,500,000 or so clones, more than 85% being singletons. The CDR3 runs 13 residues. V gave up 6 bases and J gave up 8 bases; unmatched junction bases: 1. Germline V gives CDR1 MNHNS, CDR2 SASEGT. This chain links TRBV6-1 with TRBJ1-6, with 10 bases that match TRBD1. This TCR came from a man between 18 and 29 years old in good health. Some clones in this sample may be carry-over from other donors' samples. The sequencing sample was made of naive CD4+ T cells from PBMCs. Indicated subset: CD45RA+ positively selected. DNA of the CDR3: TGTGCCAGCAGCGGACAGGGGGATTCACCCCTCCACTTT. Its protein is CASSGQGDSPLHF.